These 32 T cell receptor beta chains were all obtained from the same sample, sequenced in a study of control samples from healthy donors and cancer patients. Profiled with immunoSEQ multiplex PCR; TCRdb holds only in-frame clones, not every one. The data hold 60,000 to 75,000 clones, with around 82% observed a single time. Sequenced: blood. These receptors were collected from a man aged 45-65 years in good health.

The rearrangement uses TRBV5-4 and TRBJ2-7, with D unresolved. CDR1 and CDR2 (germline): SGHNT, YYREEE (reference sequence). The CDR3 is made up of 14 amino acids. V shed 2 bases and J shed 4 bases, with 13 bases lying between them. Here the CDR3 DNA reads TGTGCCAGCAGCTTCGGCGGTACGCCGTACGAGCAGTACTTC. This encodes CASSFGGTPYEQYF.

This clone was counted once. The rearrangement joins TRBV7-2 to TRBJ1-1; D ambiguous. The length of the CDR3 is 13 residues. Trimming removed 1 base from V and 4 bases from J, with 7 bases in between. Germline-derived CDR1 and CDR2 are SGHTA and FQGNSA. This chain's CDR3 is CASSLERVTEAFF. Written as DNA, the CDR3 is TGTGCCAGCAGCTTAGAACGGGTCACTGAAGCTTTCTTT.

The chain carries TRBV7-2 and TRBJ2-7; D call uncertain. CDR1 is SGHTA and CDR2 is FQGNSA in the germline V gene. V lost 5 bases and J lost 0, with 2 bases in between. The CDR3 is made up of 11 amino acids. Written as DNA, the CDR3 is TGTGCCAGCAGCGTCTCCTACGAGCAGTACTTC. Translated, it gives CASSVSYEQYF.

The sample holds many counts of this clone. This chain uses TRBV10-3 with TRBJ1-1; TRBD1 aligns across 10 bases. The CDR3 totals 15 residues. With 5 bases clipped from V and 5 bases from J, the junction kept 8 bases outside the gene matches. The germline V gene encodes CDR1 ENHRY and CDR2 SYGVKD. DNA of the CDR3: TGTGCCATCAGTCCCCCGACAGGGGGCGAGACTGAAGCTTTCTTT. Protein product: CAISPPTGGETEAFF.

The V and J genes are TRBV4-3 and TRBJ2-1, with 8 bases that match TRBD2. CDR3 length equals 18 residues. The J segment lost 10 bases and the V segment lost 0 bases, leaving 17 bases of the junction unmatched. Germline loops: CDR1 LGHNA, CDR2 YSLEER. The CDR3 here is CASSQEIEGGGRGDEQFF. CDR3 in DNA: TGCGCCAGCAGCCAAGAAATTGAAGGCGGGGGGCGGGGCGACGAGCAGTTCTTC.

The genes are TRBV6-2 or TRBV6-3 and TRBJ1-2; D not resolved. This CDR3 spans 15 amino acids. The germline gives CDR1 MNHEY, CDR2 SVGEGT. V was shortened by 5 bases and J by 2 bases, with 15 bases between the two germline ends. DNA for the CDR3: TGTGCCAGCAGTCCATTGCGGACGGTAAACTATGGCTACACCTTC. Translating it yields CASSPLRTVNYGYTF.

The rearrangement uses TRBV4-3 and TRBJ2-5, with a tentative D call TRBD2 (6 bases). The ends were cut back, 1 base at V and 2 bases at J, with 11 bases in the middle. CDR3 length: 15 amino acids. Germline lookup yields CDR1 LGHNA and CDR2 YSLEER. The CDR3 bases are TGCGCCAGCAGCCAAGTAGGGACTCCGCAAGAGACCCAGTACTTC. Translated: CASSQVGTPQETQYF.

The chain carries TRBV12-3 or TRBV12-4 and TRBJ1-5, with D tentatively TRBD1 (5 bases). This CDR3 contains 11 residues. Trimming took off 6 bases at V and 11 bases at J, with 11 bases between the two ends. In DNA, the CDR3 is TGTGCCAGCAGCCCGGGACGAGCCCAGCATTTT. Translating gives CASSPGRAQHF.

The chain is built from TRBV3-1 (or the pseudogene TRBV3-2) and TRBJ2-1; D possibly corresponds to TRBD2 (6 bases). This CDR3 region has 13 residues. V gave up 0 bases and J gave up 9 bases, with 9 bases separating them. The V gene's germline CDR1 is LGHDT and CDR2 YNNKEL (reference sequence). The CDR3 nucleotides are TGTGCCAGCAGCCAAGATGGGCGGGGTGAGCAGTTCTTC. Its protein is CASSQDGRGEQFF.

Written as DNA, the CDR3 is TGTGCCAGCAGTACCAAAGCGGGGTTCACCCTCGAGCAGTACTTC. As protein: CASSTKAGFTLEQYF. The V call is TRBV27, the J call TRBJ2-7; 7 nucleotides align to TRBD2. V lost 5 bases, J lost 6 bases, and 13 bases stayed unmatched. Germline-derived CDR1 and CDR2 are MNHEY and SMNVEV (reference sequence). This CDR3 has 15 residues.

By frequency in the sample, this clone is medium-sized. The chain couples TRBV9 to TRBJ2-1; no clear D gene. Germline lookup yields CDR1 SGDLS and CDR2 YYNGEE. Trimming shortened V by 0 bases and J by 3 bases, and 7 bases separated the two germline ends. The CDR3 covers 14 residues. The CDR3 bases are TGTGCCAGCAGCGTAGTGATAAGCTACAATGAGCAGTTCTTC. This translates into CASSVVISYNEQFF.

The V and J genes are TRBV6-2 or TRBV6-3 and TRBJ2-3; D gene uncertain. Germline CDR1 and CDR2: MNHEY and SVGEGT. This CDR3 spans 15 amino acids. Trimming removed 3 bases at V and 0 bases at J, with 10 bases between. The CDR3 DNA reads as TGTGCCAGCAGTTATGGTAGGGCCAGCACAGATACGCAGTATTTT. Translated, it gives CASSYGRASTDTQYF.

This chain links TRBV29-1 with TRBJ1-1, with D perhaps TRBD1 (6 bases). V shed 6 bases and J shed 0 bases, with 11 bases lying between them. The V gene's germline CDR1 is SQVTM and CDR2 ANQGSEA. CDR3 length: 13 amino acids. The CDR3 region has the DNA TGCAGCGTAGAGGACAGCTTGAACACTGAAGCTTTCTTT. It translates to CSVEDSLNTEAFF.

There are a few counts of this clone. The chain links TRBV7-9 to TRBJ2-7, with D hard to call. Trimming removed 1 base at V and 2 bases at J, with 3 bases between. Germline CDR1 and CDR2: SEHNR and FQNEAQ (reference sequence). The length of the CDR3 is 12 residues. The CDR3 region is CASSLVAYEQYF. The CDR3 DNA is TGTGCCAGCAGCTTAGTAGCCTACGAGCAGTACTTC.

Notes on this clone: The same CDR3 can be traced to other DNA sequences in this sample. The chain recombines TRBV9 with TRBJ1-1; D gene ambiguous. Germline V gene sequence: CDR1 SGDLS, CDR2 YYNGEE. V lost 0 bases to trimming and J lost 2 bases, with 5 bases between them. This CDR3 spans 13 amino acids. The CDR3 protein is CASSVGENTEAFF. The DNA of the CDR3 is TGTGCCAGCAGCGTAGGTGAAAACACTGAAGCTTTCTTT.

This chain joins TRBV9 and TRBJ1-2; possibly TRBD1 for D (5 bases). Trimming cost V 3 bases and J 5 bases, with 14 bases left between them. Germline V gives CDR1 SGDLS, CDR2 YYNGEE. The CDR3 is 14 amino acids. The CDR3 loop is CASSATEGEYGYTF. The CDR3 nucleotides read TGTGCCAGCAGCGCGACCGAAGGGGAGTATGGCTACACCTTC.

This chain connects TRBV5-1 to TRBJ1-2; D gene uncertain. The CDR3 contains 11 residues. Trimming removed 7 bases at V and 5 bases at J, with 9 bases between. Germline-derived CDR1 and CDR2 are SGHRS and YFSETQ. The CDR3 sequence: CASFGGYGYTF. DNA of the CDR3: TGCGCCAGCTTCGGAGGGTATGGCTACACCTTC.

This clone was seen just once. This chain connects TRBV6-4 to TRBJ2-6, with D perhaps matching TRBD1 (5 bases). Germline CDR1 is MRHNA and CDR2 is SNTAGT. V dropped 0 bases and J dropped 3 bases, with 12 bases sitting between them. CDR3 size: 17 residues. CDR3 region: CASSDSSQGFGANVLTF. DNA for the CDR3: TGTGCCAGCAGTGACTCGAGTCAGGGTTTTGGGGCCAACGTCCTGACTTTC.

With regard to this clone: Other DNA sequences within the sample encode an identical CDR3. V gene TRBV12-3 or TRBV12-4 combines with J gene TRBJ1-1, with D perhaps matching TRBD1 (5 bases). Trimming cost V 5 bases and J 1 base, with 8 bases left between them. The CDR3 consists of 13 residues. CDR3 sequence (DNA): TGTGCCAGCAGTCTCCAGGGGAACACTGAAGCTTTCTTT. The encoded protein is CASSLQGNTEAFF.

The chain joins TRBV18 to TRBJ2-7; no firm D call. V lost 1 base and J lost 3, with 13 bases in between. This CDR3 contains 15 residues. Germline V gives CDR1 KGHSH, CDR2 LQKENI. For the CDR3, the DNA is TGTGCCAGCTCACCACGACAAGGTGAACACTACGAGCAGTACTTC. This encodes CASSPRQGEHYEQYF.

CDR3 DNA sequence: TGTGCCAGCAGCTCGGATGGTGTCAGGGGGATTTGGGGCTACACCTTC. This translates into CASSSDGVRGIWGYTF. This chain links TRBV5-6 with TRBJ1-2; 7 bases line up with TRBD1. V gave up 3 bases and J gave up 8 bases; unmatched junction bases: 16. The CDR3 spans 16 residues. Looked up from germline, CDR1 is SGHDT and CDR2 is YYEEEE.

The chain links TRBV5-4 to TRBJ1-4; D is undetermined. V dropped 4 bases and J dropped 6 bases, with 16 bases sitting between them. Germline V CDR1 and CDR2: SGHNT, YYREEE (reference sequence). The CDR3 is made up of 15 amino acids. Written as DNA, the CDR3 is TGTGCCAGCAGCCCGCGGCGAGGGAATGATGAAAAACTGTTTTTT. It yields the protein CASSPRRGNDEKLFF. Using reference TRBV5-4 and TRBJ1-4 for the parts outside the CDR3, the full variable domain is ETGVTQSPTHLIKTRGQQVTLRCSSQSGHNTVSWYQQALGQGPQFIFQYYREEENGRGNFPPRFSGLQFPNYSSELNVNALELDDSALYLCASSPRRGNDEKLFFGSGTQLSVL.

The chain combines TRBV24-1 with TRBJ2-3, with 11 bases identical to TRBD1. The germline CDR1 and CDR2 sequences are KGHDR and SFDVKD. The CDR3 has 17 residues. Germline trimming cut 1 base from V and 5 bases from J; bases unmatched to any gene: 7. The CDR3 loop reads CATSDLGLGQGEDTQYF. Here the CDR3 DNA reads TGTGCCACCAGTGATTTAGGCTTGGGACAGGGGGAAGATACGCAGTATTTT.

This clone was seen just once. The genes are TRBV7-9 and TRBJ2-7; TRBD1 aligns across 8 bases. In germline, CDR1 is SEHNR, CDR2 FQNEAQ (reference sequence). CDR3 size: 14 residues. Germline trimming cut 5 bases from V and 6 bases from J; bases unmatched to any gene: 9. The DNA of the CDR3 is TGTGCCAGCAGCCCCCATCAGGGGGCGAGCGAGCAGTACTTC. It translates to CASSPHQGASEQYF.

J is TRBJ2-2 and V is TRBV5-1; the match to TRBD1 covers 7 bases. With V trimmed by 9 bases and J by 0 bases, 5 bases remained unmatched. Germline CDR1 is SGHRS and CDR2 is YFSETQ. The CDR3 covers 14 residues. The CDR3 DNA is TGCGCCAATAGACAGGGTCCGAACACCGGGGAGCTGTTTTTT. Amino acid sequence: CANRQGPNTGELFF.

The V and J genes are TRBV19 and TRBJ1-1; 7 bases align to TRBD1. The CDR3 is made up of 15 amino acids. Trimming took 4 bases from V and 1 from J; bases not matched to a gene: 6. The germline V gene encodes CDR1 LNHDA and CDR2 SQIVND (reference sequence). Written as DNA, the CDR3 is TGTGCCAGTAGTACCGACAGGGCTTCGAACACTGAAGCTTTCTTT. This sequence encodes CASSTDRASNTEAFF. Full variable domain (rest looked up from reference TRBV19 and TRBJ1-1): DGGITQSPKYLFRKEGQNVTLSCEQNLNHDAMYWYRQDPGQGLRLIYYSQIVNDFQKGDIAEGYSVSREKKESFPLTVTSAQKNPTAFYLCASSTDRASNTEAFFGQGTRLTVV.

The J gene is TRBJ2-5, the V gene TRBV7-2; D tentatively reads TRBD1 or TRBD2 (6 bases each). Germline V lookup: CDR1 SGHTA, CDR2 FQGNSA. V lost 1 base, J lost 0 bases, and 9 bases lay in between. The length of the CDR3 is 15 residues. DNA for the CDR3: TGTGCCAGCAGCTTAGGGAGGGGGTACCAAGAGACCCAGTACTTC. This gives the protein CASSLGRGYQETQYF.

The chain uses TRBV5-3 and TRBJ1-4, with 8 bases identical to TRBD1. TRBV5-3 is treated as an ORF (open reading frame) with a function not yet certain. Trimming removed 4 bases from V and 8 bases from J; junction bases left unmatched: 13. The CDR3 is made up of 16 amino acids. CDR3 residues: CARSPLKWTGWEKLFF. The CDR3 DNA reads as TGTGCCAGAAGCCCTCTAAAATGGACAGGGTGGGAAAAACTGTTTTTT.

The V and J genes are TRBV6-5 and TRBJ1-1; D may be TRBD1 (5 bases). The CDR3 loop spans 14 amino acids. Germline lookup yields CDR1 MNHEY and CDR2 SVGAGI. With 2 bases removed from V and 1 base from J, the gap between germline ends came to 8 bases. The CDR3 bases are TGTGCCAGCAGTTACGGGGGGGAGAACACTGAAGCTTTCTTT. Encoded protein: CASSYGGENTEAFF.

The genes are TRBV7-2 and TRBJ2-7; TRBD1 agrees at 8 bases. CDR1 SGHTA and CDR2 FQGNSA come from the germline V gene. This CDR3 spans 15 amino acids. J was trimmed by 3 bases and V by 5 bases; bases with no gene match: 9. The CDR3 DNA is TGTGCCAGCAGCGCGGGACAGGAGTACTTCTACGAGCAGTACTTC. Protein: CASSAGQEYFYEQYF.

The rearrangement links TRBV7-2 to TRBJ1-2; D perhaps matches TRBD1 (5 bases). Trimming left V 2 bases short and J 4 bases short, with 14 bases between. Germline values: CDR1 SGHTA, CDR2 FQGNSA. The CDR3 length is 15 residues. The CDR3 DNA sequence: TGTGCCAGCAGCTTAAGTGCAGGGAGTTTCTATGGCTACACCTTC. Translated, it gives CASSLSAGSFYGYTF.

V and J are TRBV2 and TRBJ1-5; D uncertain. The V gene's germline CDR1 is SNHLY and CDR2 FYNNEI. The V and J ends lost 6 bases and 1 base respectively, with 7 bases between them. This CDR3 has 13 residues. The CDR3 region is CASRVESNQPQHF. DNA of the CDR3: TGTGCCAGCAGGGTGGAAAGCAATCAGCCCCAGCATTTT.